The clone carrying this TCR beta chain was observed many times. The sample's time point: newly diagnosed GD, antithyroid drugs for less than 3 months. RNA from PBMCs was the source of the TCR library. The data stem from a study of regulatory T cells in long-lasting Graves disease. iRepertoire HTBI primers and Arm-PCR of CDR3 regions built TCR beta libraries. TCRdb recomputed calls from the multiplex PCR reads with MiXCR, one row per CDR3 protein. The sample shows roughly 400,000 distinct CDR3 sequences, approximately 15% of them seen only once. Germline CDR1 SGHNT, CDR2 YENEEA. V was pared by 3 bases and J by 0 bases, with 9 bases between. The CDR3 has 14 amino acids. In addition, the sample was reused for a study of T cells in Graves' hyperthyroidism and ophthalmopathy. That source notes: Together with thyroid ultrasound, orbital computed tomography, serum thyroxine and TRAb, clinical symptoms were used for diagnoses.

The specimen comprised peripheral blood mononuclear cells (PBMCs), sampled at new diagnosis, from a patient treated with antithyroid drugs. J is TRBJ2-7 and V is TRBV11-3; D is uncertain. This receptor was identified in a woman aged 40-49 years with Graves disease. CDR3 DNA: TGTGCCAGCAGCTTCCAAGCCTCCTCCTACGAGCAGTACTTC. As protein: CASSFQASSYEQYF.